Below are 21 T cell receptor beta chains sequenced from a single sample in a study of cytomegalovirus exposure and HLA in healthy donors. PCR involved 60 Vbeta and 13 Jbeta primers. This table comes from immunoSEQ multiplex PCR, and its TCRdb copy is limited to in-frame clones, with some not included. The sample carries under 200,000 clones, roughly 77% recorded once. The material sequenced was PBMCs. Receptors were obtained from a man in his forties or fifties in good health and CMV-seropositive.

The V gene is TRBV27, the J gene TRBJ2-1; TRBD1 agrees at 7 bases. This CDR3 contains 15 residues. Germline-derived CDR1 and CDR2 are MNHEY and SMNVEV (reference sequence). The ends lost 2 bases at V and 6 bases at J; junction bases unmatched: 7. CDR3 nucleotides: TGTGCCAGCAGTTTAGGGACAGAGTTGTTCAATGAGCAGTTCTTC. This translates into CASSLGTELFNEQFF.

This chain joins TRBV18 and TRBJ1-5, with 7 bases identical to TRBD1. The ends lost 5 bases at V and 0 bases at J; junction bases unmatched: 13. This CDR3 spans 18 amino acids. The germline CDR1 and CDR2 sequences are KGHSH and LQKENI. The CDR3 loop is CASSELHGTANSNQPQHF. The CDR3 nucleotides read TGTGCCAGCTCAGAGCTACACGGGACAGCGAATAGCAATCAGCCCCAGCATTTT.

The V call is TRBV10-1, the J call TRBJ1-1, with TRBD1 as a possible D gene (5 bases). In germline, CDR1 is WNHNN, CDR2 SYGVQD (reference sequence). With 8 bases removed from V and 1 base from J, the gap between germline ends came to 11 bases. There are 13 residues in the CDR3. The CDR3 region is CASSRQRNTEAFF. CDR3 in DNA: TGCGCCAGCTCCAGACAGAGGAACACTGAAGCTTTCTTT.

As DNA, the CDR3 is TGTGCCATCAGCACAGGACCTTCCTACGAGCAGTACTTC. Translating it yields CAISTGPSYEQYF. This sequence joins TRBV10-3 and TRBJ2-7; tentatively, D is TRBD1 (5 bases). The germline CDR1 and CDR2 sequences are ENHRY and SYGVKD. The CDR3 is made up of 13 amino acids. With 6 bases removed from V and 1 base from J, the gap between germline ends came to 10 bases.

The chain uses TRBV5-3 and TRBJ2-3; TRBD2 matches at 10 bases. TRBV5-3 is treated as an ORF (open reading frame) with a function not yet certain. Germline trimming cut 3 bases from V and 6 bases from J; bases unmatched to any gene: 13. The CDR3 length is 17 residues. The CDR3 here is CARSCIFETSGWDTQYF. CDR3 coding DNA: TGTGCCAGAAGCTGTATTTTCGAGACTAGCGGGTGGGATACGCAGTATTTT.

The rearrangement links TRBV7-9 to TRBJ1-1, with 8 bases matching TRBD1. This CDR3 has 15 amino acids. CDR1 and CDR2 (germline): SEHNR, FQNEAQ (reference sequence). Germline trimming cut 3 bases from V and 7 bases from J; bases unmatched to any gene: 10. The CDR3 region has the DNA TGTGCCAGCAGCTTCTCCGGGACAGGAGTTATTGAAGCTTTCTTT. It is translated as CASSFSGTGVIEAFF.

This clone was seen only a few times. The chain recombines TRBV5-1 with TRBJ2-3; 9 nucleotides line up with TRBD2. The CDR3 has 17 residues. CDR1 is SGHRS and CDR2 is YFSETQ in the germline V gene. V lost 2 bases and J lost 0; bases outside the gene matches: 7. In DNA form, the CDR3 reads TGCGCCAGCAGCTTTAACCCTAGCGGGGCCAGCACAGATACGCAGTATTTT. Protein product: CASSFNPSGASTDTQYF.

The chain recombines TRBV19 with TRBJ1-1; D not certain. The CDR3 sequence is 13 residues long. The ends were cut back, 8 bases at V and 1 base at J, with 11 bases in the middle. Germline V gene data show CDR1 as LNHDA and CDR2 as SQIVND (reference sequence). Here the CDR3 DNA reads TGTGCCAGTCAGGAGGCACCGAACACTGAAGCTTTCTTT. This translates into CASQEAPNTEAFF.

This chain joins TRBV5-4 and TRBJ2-5, with D possibly being TRBD1 (6 bases). The CDR3 runs 15 residues. V was shortened by 0 bases and J by 2 bases, with 11 bases between the two germline ends. The germline V gene encodes CDR1 SGHNT and CDR2 YYREEE (reference sequence). The CDR3 coding sequence is TGTGCCAGCAGCTTGGGCAGGGGCCGGCAAGAGACCCAGTACTTC. Translated, it gives CASSLGRGRQETQYF.

V gene TRBV7-8 combines with J gene TRBJ1-1, with 7 bases fitting TRBD1. V gave up 5 bases and J gave up 6 bases; unmatched junction bases: 12. The CDR3 contains 15 residues. Germline loops: CDR1 SGHVS, CDR2 FQNEAQ. The DNA of the CDR3 is TGTGCCAGCAGCGCCAGACGACAGGGAGGCGCTGAAGCTTTCTTT. This codes for CASSARRQGGAEAFF.

The J gene is TRBJ1-1, the V gene TRBV27; 7 nucleotides align to TRBD1. The CDR3 is made up of 12 amino acids. From germline, CDR1 is MNHEY and CDR2 SMNVEV (reference sequence). J lost 11 bases, V lost 6 bases, and 9 bases had no gene match. The CDR3 region has the DNA TGTGCCAGCAGCCGCATACAGGGGATGGCTTTCTTT. It translates to CASSRIQGMAFF.

The rearrangement links TRBV5-5 to TRBJ1-5; 8 positions agree with TRBD1. CDR1 and CDR2 from the germline V gene are SGHKS and YYEKEE (reference sequence). The CDR3 loop spans 16 amino acids. V lost 4 bases and J lost 4; bases outside the gene matches: 10. The CDR3, as DNA: TGTGCCAGCAGCCTACAGGGGGTACGCCTAAATCAGCCCCAGCATTTT. Amino acids: CASSLQGVRLNQPQHF.

The chain couples TRBV29-1 to TRBJ1-4; TRBD1 matches at 12 bases. CDR1 is SQVTM and CDR2 is ANQGSEA in the germline V gene. The CDR3 runs to 14 residues. V trimming: 6 bases; J trimming: 11 bases; junction bases outside the gene matches: 10. The CDR3 nucleotides are TGCAGCGTACAGACCGGGACAGGGGGCAGGAAACTGTTTTTT. As protein: CSVQTGTGGRKLFF.

This clone was seen more than once but under ten times. The J gene is TRBJ1-4, the V gene TRBV19, with D maybe TRBD1 (5 bases). The CDR3 extends over 14 amino acids. Germline V gene sequence: CDR1 LNHDA, CDR2 SQIVND (reference sequence). Trimming pared 4 bases from V and 4 bases from J, leaving 10 bases between. CDR3 residues: CASSSGGYNEKLFF. CDR3 sequence (DNA): TGTGCCAGTAGTAGCGGGGGTTATAATGAAAAACTGTTTTTT.

V is TRBV19 and J is TRBJ2-6, with 12 nucleotides matching TRBD2. Looked up from germline, CDR1 is LNHDA and CDR2 is SQIVND (reference sequence). This CDR3 is 17 amino acids long. V lost 7 bases and J lost 5; bases outside the gene matches: 9. The CDR3 spells CASMQLAGGSWANVLTF. The CDR3 DNA follows: TGTGCCAGTATGCAACTAGCGGGGGGTTCCTGGGCCAACGTCCTGACTTTC.

The rearrangement uses TRBV6-5 and TRBJ1-2; possible D gene TRBD1, 6 bases. V was shortened by 1 base and J by 4 bases, with 7 bases between the two germline ends. CDR1 and CDR2 from the germline V gene are MNHEY and SVGAGI. The CDR3 is 13 residues long. CDR3 protein: CASSYFRGYGYTF. CDR3 DNA: TGTGCCAGCAGTTACTTCAGGGGCTATGGCTACACCTTC.

This chain joins TRBV5-6 and TRBJ1-6; tentatively, D is TRBD1 (5 bases). V was trimmed by 2 bases and J by 8 bases, leaving 5 bases between them. The CDR3 spans 12 residues. Germline assignment: CDR1 SGHDT and CDR2 YYEEEE. CDR3: CASSFRDSPLHF. CDR3 in DNA: TGTGCCAGCAGCTTCAGGGATTCACCCCTCCACTTT.

This chain joins TRBV5-5 and TRBJ2-1; D is unresolved. The CDR3 contains 14 residues. V lost 0 bases to trimming and J lost 4 bases, with 8 bases between them. The V gene's germline CDR1 is SGHKS and CDR2 YYEKEE (reference sequence). CDR3 DNA sequence: TGTGCCAGCAGCTTGGATGGCGGATACAATGAGCAGTTCTTC. It yields the protein CASSLDGGYNEQFF.

V usage is TRBV5-1 and J usage is TRBJ1-5; D not resolved. The CDR3 contains 15 residues. CDR1 is SGHRS, CDR2 YFSETQ, per germline. The germline V and J ends were trimmed by 2 bases and 1 base, with 10 bases remaining between them. The DNA of the CDR3 is TGCGCCAGCAGCTTCGGCGGGGTGAGCAATCAGCCCCAGCATTTT. Protein sequence: CASSFGGVSNQPQHF.

V gene TRBV7-2 combines with J gene TRBJ2-7, with 11 bases that match TRBD2. V shed 8 bases, J shed 2 bases, and the junction held 11 bases outside the gene matches. Germline V gene lookup returns CDR1 SGHTA and CDR2 FQGNSA. The CDR3 loop spans 16 amino acids. CDR3 nucleotide sequence: TGTGCCAGCCGGACTATAGCGGGGGGGGTCACCTACGAGCAGTACTTC. It yields the protein CASRTIAGGVTYEQYF.

This clone has just one count. V gene TRBV9 combines with J gene TRBJ2-5; D is possibly TRBD2 (7 bases). Looked up from germline, CDR1 is SGDLS and CDR2 is YYNGEE. V lost 0 bases, J lost 4 bases, and 13 bases lay in between. CDR3 length: 15 residues. In DNA form, the CDR3 reads TGTGCCAGCAGCGTAGACGGGGGCGGGGGAGAGACCCAGTACTTC. It specifies CASSVDGGGGETQYF.